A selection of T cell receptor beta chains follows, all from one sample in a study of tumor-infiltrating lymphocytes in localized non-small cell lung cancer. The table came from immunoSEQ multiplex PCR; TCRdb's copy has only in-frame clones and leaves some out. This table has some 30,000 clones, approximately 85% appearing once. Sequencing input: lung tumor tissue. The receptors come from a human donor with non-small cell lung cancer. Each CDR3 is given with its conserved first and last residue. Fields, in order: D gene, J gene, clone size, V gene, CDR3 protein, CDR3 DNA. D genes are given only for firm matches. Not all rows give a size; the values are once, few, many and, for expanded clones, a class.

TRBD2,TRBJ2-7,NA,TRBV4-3,CASSQKSGGAGEQYF,TGCGCCAGCAGCCAAAAAAGCGGGGGGGCGGGCGAGCAGTACTTC
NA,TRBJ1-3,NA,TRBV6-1,CASSRQVSGNTIYF,TGTGCCAGCAGTAGACAGGTCTCTGGAAACACCATATATTTT
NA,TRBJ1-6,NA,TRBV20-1,CSPNSPLHF,TGCAGTCCGAATTCACCCCTCCACTTT
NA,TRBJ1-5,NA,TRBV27,CASSLGRTNQPQHF,TGTGCCAGCAGTTTGGGCAGGACCAATCAGCCCCAGCATTTT
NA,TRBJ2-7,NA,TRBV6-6,CASAEGAGQSSYEQYF,TGTGCCAGCGCTGAAGGGGCGGGACAGAGCTCCTACGAGCAGTACTTC
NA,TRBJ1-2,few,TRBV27,CASSFGGEGYGYTF,TGTGCCAGCAGTTTTGGAGGGGAGGGCTATGGCTACACCTTC
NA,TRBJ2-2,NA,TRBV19,CASNPELNTGELFF,TGTGCCAGTAACCCAGAGCTAAACACCGGGGAGCTGTTTTTT
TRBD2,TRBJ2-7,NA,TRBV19,CARSPSGGYEQYF,TGTGCCAGATCCCCCAGCGGGGGCTACGAGCAGTACTTC
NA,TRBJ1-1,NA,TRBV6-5,CASSSDRNTEAFF,TGTGCCAGCAGTTCGGACAGGAACACTGAAGCTTTCTTT
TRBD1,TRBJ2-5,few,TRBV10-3,CAISDIRTGLETQYF,TGTGCCATCAGTGACATCCGGACAGGGCTGGAGACCCAGTACTTC
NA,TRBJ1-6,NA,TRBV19,CASSIVGEVYNSPLHF,TGTGCCAGTAGTATTGTGGGAGAGGTCTATAATTCACCCCTCCACTTT
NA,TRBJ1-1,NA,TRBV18,CASSPGQNTEAFF,TGTGCCAGCTCACCGGGGCAGAACACTGAAGCTTTCTTT
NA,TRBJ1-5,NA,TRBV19,CASRFSNQPQHF,TGTGCCAGCCGATTTAGCAATCAGCCCCAGCATTTT
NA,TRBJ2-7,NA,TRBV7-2,CASSNPGLSYEQYF,TGTGCCAGCAGCAATCCGGGACTTTCCTACGAGCAGTACTTC
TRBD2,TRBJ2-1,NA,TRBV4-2,CASSRQRGGVYNEQFF,TGTGCCAGCAGCCGGCAACGGGGGGGCGTCTACAATGAGCAGTTCTTC
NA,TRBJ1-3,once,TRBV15,CATRNRAAGNTIYF,TGTGCCACTAGAAACAGGGCCGCTGGAAACACCATATATTTT
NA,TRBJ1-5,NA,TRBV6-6,CASSYPVRGLRQPQHF,TGTGCCAGCAGTTACCCGGTTCGAGGGCTAAGGCAGCCCCAGCATTTT
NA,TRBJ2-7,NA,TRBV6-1,CASSEGYGDSYEQYF,TGTGCCAGCAGTGAAGGTTACGGGGACTCCTACGAGCAGTACTTC
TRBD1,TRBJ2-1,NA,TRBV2,CASARPGTGIYNEQFF,TGTGCCAGCGCCCGCCCCGGGACAGGGATCTACAATGAGCAGTTCTTC
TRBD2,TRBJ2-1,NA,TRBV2,CASSERAGDYNEQFF,TGTGCCAGCAGTGAGAGGGCGGGGGACTACAATGAGCAGTTCTTC
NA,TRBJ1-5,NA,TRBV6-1,CASRIQGVQPQHF,TGTGCCAGCAGGATCCAGGGTGTTCAGCCCCAGCATTTT
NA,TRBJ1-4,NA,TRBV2,CASSEFGAGSEKLFF,TGTGCCAGCAGTGAATTCGGGGCTGGCTCTGAAAAACTGTTTTTT
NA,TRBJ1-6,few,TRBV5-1,CASSLDLSSYNSPLHF,TGCGCCAGCAGCCTGGACCTGAGCTCCTATAATTCACCCCTCCACTTT
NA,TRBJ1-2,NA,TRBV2,CASSEKGGYGYTF,TGTGCCAGCAGTGAAAAGGGAGGCTATGGCTACACCTTC
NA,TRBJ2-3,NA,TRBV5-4,CASSPRGASTDTQYF,TGTGCCAGCAGCCCGAGGGGGGCCAGCACAGATACGCAGTATTTT
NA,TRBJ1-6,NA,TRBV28,CASSLPRTGNYNSPLHF,TGTGCCAGCAGTTTACCTAGGACGGGGAACTATAATTCACCCCTCCACTTT
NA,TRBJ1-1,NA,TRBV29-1,CSHTSGSLNTEAFF,TGCAGCCACACCAGTGGCTCGTTGAACACTGAAGCTTTCTTT
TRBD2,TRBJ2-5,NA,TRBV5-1,CASKLAGPETQYF,TGCGCCAGCAAACTAGCGGGGCCAGAGACCCAGTACTTC
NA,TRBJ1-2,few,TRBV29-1,CSVDYGRGSGYTF,TGCAGCGTTGATTACGGCAGAGGTTCTGGCTACACCTTC
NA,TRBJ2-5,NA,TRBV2,CASSVLPLGGQETQYF,TGTGCCAGCAGTGTACTTCCTTTGGGGGGACAAGAGACCCAGTACTTC
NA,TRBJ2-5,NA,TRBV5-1,CASSLVVLQETQYF,TGCGCCAGCAGCTTGGTCGTGCTACAAGAGACCCAGTACTTC
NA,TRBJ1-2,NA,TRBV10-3,CAISENQGYGYTF,TGTGCCATCAGTGAGAACCAGGGCTATGGCTACACCTTC
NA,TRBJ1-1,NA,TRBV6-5,CASSYPSGNEAFF,TGTGCCAGCAGTTACCCCTCTGGAAATGAAGCTTTCTTT
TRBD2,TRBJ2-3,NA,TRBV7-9,CASSFGLAGGTDTQYF,TGTGCCAGCAGCTTTGGACTAGCGGGGGGCACAGATACGCAGTATTTT
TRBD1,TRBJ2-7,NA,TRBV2,CAKGQGIYEQYF,TGTGCCAAGGGACAGGGGATCTACGAGCAGTACTTC
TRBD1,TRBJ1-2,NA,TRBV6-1,CASLRTGGDGYTF,TGTGCCAGCCTAAGGACAGGGGGCGATGGCTACACCTTC
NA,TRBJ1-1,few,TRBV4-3,CASSQDLKGNTEAFF,TGCGCCAGCAGCCAAGATCTTAAGGGGAACACTGAAGCTTTCTTT
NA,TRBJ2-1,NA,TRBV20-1,CSARTYNEQFF,TGCAGTGCCCGAACGTACAATGAGCAGTTCTTC
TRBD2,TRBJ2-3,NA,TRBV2,CASSEAGLVTDTQYF,TGTGCCAGCAGTGAAGCTGGACTAGTGACAGATACGCAGTATTTT
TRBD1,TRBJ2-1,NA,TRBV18,CASSPFHPGQSSYNEQFF,TGTGCCAGCTCACCTTTTCATCCGGGACAGAGCTCCTACAATGAGCAGTTCTTC
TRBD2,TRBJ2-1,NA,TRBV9,CASSSRTSGVHNEQFF,TGTGCCAGCAGCTCCCGGACTAGCGGGGTCCACAATGAGCAGTTCTTC
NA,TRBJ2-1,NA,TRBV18,CASSPGHRPYNEQFF,TGTGCCAGCTCACCTGGCCACCGTCCCTACAATGAGCAGTTCTTC
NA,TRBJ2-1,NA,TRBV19,CASTSKTGLSSYNEQFF,TGTGCCAGTACCTCAAAAACAGGGCTAAGCTCCTACAATGAGCAGTTCTTC
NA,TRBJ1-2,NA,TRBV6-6,CASTSRGTATF,TGTGCCAGCACCAGTAGGGGCACAGCCACCTTC
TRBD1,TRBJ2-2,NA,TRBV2,CASGQALNTGELFF,TGTGCCAGCGGACAGGCGCTAAACACCGGGGAGCTGTTTTTT
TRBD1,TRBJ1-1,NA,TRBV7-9,CASRTGTSNTEAFF,TGTGCCAGCAGGACAGGGACTTCCAACACTGAAGCTTTCTTT
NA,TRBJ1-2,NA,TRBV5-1,CASSLAQIPYGYTF,TGCGCCAGCAGCTTGGCCCAGATTCCCTATGGCTACACCTTC
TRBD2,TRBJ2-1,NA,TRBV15,CATSRGVAGGIEQFF,TGTGCCACCAGCAGAGGGGTAGCGGGGGGAATTGAGCAGTTCTTC
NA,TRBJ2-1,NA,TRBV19,CASTQGGRSYNEQFF,TGTGCCAGTACCCAGGGGGGCCGATCCTACAATGAGCAGTTCTTC